Sequencing of this T cell receptor (beta chain) was carried out in a study of spatial heterogeneity in lung cancer. Looking at the study overall: Across tumor regions, counts of TCR transcripts showed a strong correlation with a T cell module score derived from matched bulk RNA-seq. The library had UMIs, and each TCR and UMI pair averaged more than ten raw reads. Study observations and caveats: Expanded intratumoral alpha and beta TCR counts tracked tumor mutation counts.

Time point noted: sample taken at primary tumor resection. Samples were obtained from approximately 72 donors, all untreated early-stage non-small cell lung cancer patients. This clonotype was observed many times. Antigen: not known. Trimming pared 6 bases from V and 2 bases from J, leaving 15 bases between. Germline lookup yields CDR1 MNHEY and CDR2 SVGAGI. This CDR3 is 15 amino acids long. TCRdb ran MiXCR on the 5' RACE reads and lists one entry per CDR3 protein. Of tens of thousands of distinct CDR3 sequences in the sample, 15% were seen once. The chain employs TRBV6-5 and TRBJ2-3, with D perhaps being TRBD1 or TRBD2 (5 bases each). This sequence was found in a female donor with early-stage non-small cell lung cancer. The sample was lung tumor tissue, taken at surgery. The CDR3 DNA sequence: TGTGCCAGCAGACGGGGACGGACCATCACAGATACGCAGTATTTT. It codes for CASRRGRTITDTQYF.